This entry describes one T cell receptor beta chain. Its antigen is unidentified. The CDR3 sequence is 15 residues long. Trimming took 1 base from V and 2 from J, leaving 11 bases between them. Germline CDR1 is MGHRA and CDR2 is YSYEKL. This sample is part of a study of T cell repertoires in cytomegalovirus infection. TCRdb passed the reads through MiXCR, listing each CDR3 protein once. Among tens of thousands of distinct CDR3 sequences listed, 20% were seen once. The specimen comprised CD8+ T cells from cultured PBMCs, sampled from culture after CMV antigen stimulation. The chain has TRBV4-1 and TRBJ1-2; D not resolved. This TCR was sampled from a human donor in good health (CMV status not recorded). Some clones in this sample may be carry-over from other donors' samples. CDR3 sequence reads: CASSQVVGPNYGYTF. As DNA, the CDR3 is TGCGCCAGCAGCCAAGTTGTAGGCCCAAACTATGGCTACACCTTC.